The subject of this entry is one T cell receptor beta chain. What it binds is not known. The sample originates from a study of early stage breast cancer tumors. Repertoires were generated with immunoSEQ multiplex PCR, while TCRdb's copy carries only in-frame clones and drops some. There are tens of thousands of clones in the sample; about three quarters occur only once, and around 3.4% lies in the top ten. Germline V gene data show CDR1 as SGHKS and CDR2 as YYEKEE (reference sequence). The V and J ends lost 1 base and 7 bases respectively, with 5 bases between them. The CDR3 contains 12 residues. Findings of the study overall: Tumors had around 2.5-fold higher T cell density than normal breast.

This receptor was taken from a person between 35 and 49 years old with breast cancer. What was sequenced was blood. J is TRBJ1-4 and V is TRBV5-5; D gene uncertain. As DNA, the CDR3 is TGTGCCAGCAGCTTGACGGTTGAAAAACTGTTTTTT. Protein sequence: CASSLTVEKLFF.